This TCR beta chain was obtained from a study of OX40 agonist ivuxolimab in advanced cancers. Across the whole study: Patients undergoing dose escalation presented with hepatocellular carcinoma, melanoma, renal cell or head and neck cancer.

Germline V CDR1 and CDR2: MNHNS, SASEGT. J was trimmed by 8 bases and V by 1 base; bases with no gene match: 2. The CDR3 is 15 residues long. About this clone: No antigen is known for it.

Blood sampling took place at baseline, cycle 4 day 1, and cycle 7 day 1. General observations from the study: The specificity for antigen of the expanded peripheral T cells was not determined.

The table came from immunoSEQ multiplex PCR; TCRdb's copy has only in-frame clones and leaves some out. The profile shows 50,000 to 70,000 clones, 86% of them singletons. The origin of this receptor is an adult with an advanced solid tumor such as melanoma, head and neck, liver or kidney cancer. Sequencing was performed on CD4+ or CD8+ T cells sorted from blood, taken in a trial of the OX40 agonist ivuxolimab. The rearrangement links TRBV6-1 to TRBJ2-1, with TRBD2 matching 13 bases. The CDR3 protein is CASSEGTSGSYEQFF. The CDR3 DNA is TGTGCCAGCAGTGAAGGGACTAGCGGGAGCTATGAGCAGTTCTTC.